This T cell receptor (beta chain) was observed in a study of shared clonotypes between healthy human individuals. The CDR3 has 14 amino acids. Per germline, CDR1 ENHRY and CDR2 SYGVKD. Trimming removed 6 bases at V and 6 bases at J, with 17 bases between. Notes on the study in general: Limited genetic and exposure-history diversity came from having few donors.

Regarding this clone: Antigen unknown.

Per sorted-subset replicate PCR, input was around 200 ng DNA, representing around 29,000 T cell genomes. Sequenced by immunoSEQ multiplex PCR; TCRdb stores in-frame clones only, minus some. This repertoire shows 900,000 to 1,200,000 clones, roughly 74% found once; its top ten account for roughly 0.61%. The TCR originated in a man in his late teens or twenties in good health. Some clones in this sample may be carry-over from other donors' samples. The chain combines TRBV10-3 with TRBJ1-1; no clear D gene. Material: memory CD4+ T cells from PBMCs. Subset defined: CD45RA-negative fraction. This chain's CDR3 is CAISRVEGSAEAFF. The DNA for the CDR3 is TGTGCCATCAGCCGGGTCGAAGGTAGCGCTGAAGCTTTCTTT.